Each of the 3 T cell receptor beta chains below was sequenced from the same sample in a study of cytomegalovirus exposure and HLA in healthy donors. The PCR employed 60 Vbeta primers together with 13 Jbeta primers. Profiled with immunoSEQ multiplex PCR; TCRdb holds only in-frame clones, not every one. The table lists about 140,000 clones, approximately 82% of them singletons. The sequencing sample was made of PBMCs. Every receptor here comes from a woman in her forties in good health and CMV-seronegative.

This chain uses TRBV2 with TRBJ2-1; 8 bases are a match to TRBD1. Per germline, CDR1 SNHLY and CDR2 FYNNEI. The junction had 7 bases not matched to a gene; V was cut back by 6 bases and J by 15 bases. CDR3 size: 11 residues. CDR3 loop: CASRETGALFF. The DNA for the CDR3 is TGTGCCAGCAGAGAGACAGGGGCCTTGTTCTTC. The full variable domain, rest sourced from reference TRBV2 and TRBJ2-1, is EPEVTQTPSHQVTQMGQEVILRCVPISNHLYFYWYRQILGQKVEFLVSFYNNEISEKSEIFDDQFSVERPDGSNFTLKIRSTKLEDSAMYFCASRETGALFFGPGTRLTVL.

The chain employs TRBV10-3 and TRBJ1-3; no reliable D call. Looked up from germline, CDR1 is ENHRY and CDR2 is SYGVKD. The CDR3 consists of 13 residues. Trimming removed 4 bases at V and 3 bases at J, with 7 bases between. Written as DNA, the CDR3 is TGTGCCATCAGTGGCAGTATTGGAAACACCATATATTTT. Protein product: CAISGSIGNTIYF.

The chain couples TRBV5-4 to TRBJ1-4; no reliable D call. Germline CDR1 SGHNT, CDR2 YYREEE (reference sequence). V gave up 0 bases and J gave up 6 bases, with 6 bases separating them. The CDR3 has 13 residues. The CDR3 here is CASSLARDEKLFF. For the CDR3, the DNA is TGTGCCAGCAGCTTGGCGAGGGATGAAAAACTGTTTTTT.